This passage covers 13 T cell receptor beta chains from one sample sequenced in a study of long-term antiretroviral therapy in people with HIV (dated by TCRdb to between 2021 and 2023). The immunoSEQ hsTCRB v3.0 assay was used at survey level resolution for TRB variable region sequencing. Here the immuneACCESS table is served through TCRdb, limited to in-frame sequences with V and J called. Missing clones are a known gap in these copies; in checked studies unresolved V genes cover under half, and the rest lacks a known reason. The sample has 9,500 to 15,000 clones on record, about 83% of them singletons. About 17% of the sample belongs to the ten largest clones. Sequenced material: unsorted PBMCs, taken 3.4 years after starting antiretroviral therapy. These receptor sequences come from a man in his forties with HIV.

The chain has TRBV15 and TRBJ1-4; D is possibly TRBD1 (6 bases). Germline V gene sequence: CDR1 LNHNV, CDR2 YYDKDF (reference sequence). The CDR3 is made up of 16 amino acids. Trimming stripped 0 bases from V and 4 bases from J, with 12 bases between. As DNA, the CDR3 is TGTGCCACCAGCAGAGATTCGGACAGCTATAATGAAAAACTGTTTTTT. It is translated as CATSRDSDSYNEKLFF.

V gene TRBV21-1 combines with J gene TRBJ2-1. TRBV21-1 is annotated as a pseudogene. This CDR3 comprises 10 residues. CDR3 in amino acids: CASGGREQFF. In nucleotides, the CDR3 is TGTGCCTCTGGGGGGCGGGAGCAGTTCTTC.

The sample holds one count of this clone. The CDR3 region is CASSFREKGTEAFF. As DNA, the CDR3 is TGTGCCAGTAGTTTTAGGGAGAAGGGCACTGAAGCTTTCTTT. This chain uses TRBV19 with TRBJ1-1, with D unresolved. The ends were cut back, 5 bases at V and 4 bases at J, with 14 bases in the middle. Germline assignment: CDR1 LNHDA and CDR2 SQIVND (reference sequence). There are 14 residues in the CDR3. The complete variable domain, with remaining parts taken from reference TRBV19 and TRBJ1-1, reads DGGITQSPKYLFRKEGQNVTLSCEQNLNHDAMYWYRQDPGQGLRLIYYSQIVNDFQKGDIAEGYSVSREKKESFPLTVTSAQKNPTAFYLCASSFREKGTEAFFGQGTRLTVV.

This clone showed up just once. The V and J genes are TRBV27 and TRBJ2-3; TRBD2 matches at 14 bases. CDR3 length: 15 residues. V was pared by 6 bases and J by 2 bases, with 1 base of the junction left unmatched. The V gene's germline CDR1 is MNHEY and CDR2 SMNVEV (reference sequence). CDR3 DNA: TGTGCCAGCAGGACTAGCGGGAGGGTCACAGATACGCAGTATTTT. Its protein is CASRTSGRVTDTQYF.

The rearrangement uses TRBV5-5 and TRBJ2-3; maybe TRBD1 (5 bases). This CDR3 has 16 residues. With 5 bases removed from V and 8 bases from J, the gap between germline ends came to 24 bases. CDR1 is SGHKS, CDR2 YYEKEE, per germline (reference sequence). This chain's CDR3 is CASRPSAGWAPGTQYF. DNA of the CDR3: TGTGCCAGCAGACCCTCGGCAGGGTGGGCCCCGGGTACGCAGTATTTT.

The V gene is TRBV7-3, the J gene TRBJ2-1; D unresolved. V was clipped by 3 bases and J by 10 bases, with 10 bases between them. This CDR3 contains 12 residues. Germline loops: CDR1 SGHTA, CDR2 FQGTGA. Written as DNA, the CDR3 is TGTGCCAGCAGCTTGTCAGAGAACGAGCAGTTCTTC. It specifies CASSLSENEQFF.

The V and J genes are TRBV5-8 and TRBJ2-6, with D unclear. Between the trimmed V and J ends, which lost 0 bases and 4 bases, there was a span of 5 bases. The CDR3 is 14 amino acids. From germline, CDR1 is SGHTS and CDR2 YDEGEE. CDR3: CASSLGTGANVLTF. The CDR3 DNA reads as TGTGCCAGCAGCTTGGGTACCGGGGCCAACGTCCTGACTTTC. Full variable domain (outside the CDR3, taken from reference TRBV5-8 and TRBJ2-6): EAGVTQSPTHLIKTRGQQATLRCSPISGHTSVYWYQQALGLGLQFLLWYDEGEERNRGNFPPRFSGRQFPNYSSELNVNALELEDSALYLCASSLGTGANVLTFGAGSRLTVL.

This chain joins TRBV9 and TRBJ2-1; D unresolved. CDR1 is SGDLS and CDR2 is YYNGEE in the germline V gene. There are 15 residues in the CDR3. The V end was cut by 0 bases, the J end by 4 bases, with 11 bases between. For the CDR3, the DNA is TGTGCCAGCAGCGTAGAAGGCACCACTTACAATGAGCAGTTCTTC. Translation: CASSVEGTTYNEQFF.

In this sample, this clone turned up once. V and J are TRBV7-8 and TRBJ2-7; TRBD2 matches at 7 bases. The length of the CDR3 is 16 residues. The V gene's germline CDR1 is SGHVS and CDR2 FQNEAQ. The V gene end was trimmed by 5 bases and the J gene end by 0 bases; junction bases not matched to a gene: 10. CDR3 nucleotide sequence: TGTGCCAGCAGCGTTTCTGGCGGGAGTGACTCCTACGAGCAGTACTTC. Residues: CASSVSGGSDSYEQYF.

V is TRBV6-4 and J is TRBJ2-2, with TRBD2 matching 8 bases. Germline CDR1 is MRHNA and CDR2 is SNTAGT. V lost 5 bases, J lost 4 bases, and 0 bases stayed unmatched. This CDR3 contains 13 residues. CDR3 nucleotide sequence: TGTGCCAGCAGTAGCGGGAGCACCGGGGAGCTGTTTTTT. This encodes CASSSGSTGELFF.

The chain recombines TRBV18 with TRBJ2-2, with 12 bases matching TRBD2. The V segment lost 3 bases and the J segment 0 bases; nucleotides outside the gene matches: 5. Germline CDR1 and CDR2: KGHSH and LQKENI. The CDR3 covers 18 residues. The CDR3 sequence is CASSPLAGGPANTGELFF. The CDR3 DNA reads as TGTGCCAGCTCACCGCTAGCGGGAGGGCCGGCGAACACCGGGGAGCTGTTTTTT. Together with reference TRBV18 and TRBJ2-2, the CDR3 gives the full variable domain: NAGVMQNPRHLVRRRGQEARLRCSPMKGHSHVYWYRQLPEEGLKFMVYLQKENIIDESGMPKERFSAEFPKEGPSILRIQQVVRGDSAAYFCASSPLAGGPANTGELFFGEGSRLTVL.

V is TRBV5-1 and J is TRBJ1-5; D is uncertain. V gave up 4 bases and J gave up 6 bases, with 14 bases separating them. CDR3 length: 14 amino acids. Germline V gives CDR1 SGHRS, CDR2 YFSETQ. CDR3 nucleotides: TGCGCCAGCAGCGAGAAACAAGGAGGTCAGCCCCAGCATTTT. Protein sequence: CASSEKQGGQPQHF.

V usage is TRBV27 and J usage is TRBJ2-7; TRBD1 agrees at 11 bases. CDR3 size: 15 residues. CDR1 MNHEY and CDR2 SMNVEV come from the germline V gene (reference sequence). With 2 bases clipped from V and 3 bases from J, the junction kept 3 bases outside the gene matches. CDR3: CASSLRGTGGYEQYF. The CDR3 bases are TGTGCCAGCAGTTTAAGAGGGACAGGGGGCTACGAGCAGTACTTC.